Listed below are T cell receptor beta chains from one sample, sequenced in a study of T-cell reconstitution after alpha-beta-depleted transplantation in children. A single record per CDR3 protein comes from TCRdb applying MiXCR to the PCR reads. The table lists around 480,000 distinct CDR3 sequences, 30% to 35% of them singletons. The material was PBMCs from the stem cell graft donor, obtained from the stem cell graft. These receptors were collected from a human donor who donated a stem cell graft to a child with aplastic anemia. The CDR3 runs from the conserved cysteine through the conserved F or W. Fields, in order: clone size, J gene, V gene, D gene, CDR3 protein, CDR3 DNA. The D gene is left open where the match is weak. Clone size is shown for a subset of rows, as once, few, many or a class of expanded clone.

. TRBJ1-3 TRBV25-1 . CASSVGSSGNTIYF TGTGCCAGCAGTGTGGGCAGCTCTGGAAACACCATATATTTT
. TRBJ1-5 TRBV12-3/TRBV12-4 . CASSATVRNQPQHF TGTGCCAGCAGTGCCACCGTGCGGAATCAGCCCCAGCATTTT
. TRBJ2-4 TRBV28 . CASSRLADIQYF TGTGCCAGCAGTCGTCTCGCAGACATTCAGTACTTC
few TRBJ2-3 TRBV7-2 . CASSPTARSSTDTQYF TGTGCCAGCAGCCCGACAGCGAGATCTAGCACAGATACGCAGTATTTT
few TRBJ2-7 TRBV6-2/TRBV6-3 . CARRDWRYEQYF TGTGCCAGGAGGGACTGGAGGTACGAGCAGTACTTC
. TRBJ1-2 TRBV7-9 TRBD1 CASSLASGGNGYTF TGTGCCAGCAGCTTAGCCTCAGGGGGAAATGGCTACACCTTC
few TRBJ2-5 TRBV7-2 . CASSFGSLGETQYF TGTGCCAGCAGCTTCGGGAGTTTAGGAGAGACCCAGTACTTC
few TRBJ2-5 TRBV7-2 . CASSLVASEIQETQYF TGTGCCAGCAGCTTAGTCGCTAGCGAGATCCAAGAGACCCAGTACTTC
. TRBJ1-6 TRBV3-1 . CASSQGTYNSPLHF TGTGCCAGCAGCCAGGGGACCTATAATTCACCCCTCCACTTT
. TRBJ2-1 TRBV9 . CASSARGAQNRPNEQFF TGTGCCAGCAGCGCCCGGGGTGCTCAGAATAGACCCAATGAGCAGTTCTTC
. TRBJ1-1 TRBV5-1 TRBD1 CASSLDGTGVTEAFF TGCGCCAGCAGCTTGGACGGGACAGGGGTCACTGAAGCTTTCTTT
few TRBJ2-3 TRBV4-3 TRBD2 CASSPLAGGTDTQYF TGCGCCAGCAGCCCACTAGCGGGAGGCACAGATACGCAGTATTTT
few TRBJ2-7 TRBV11-2 TRBD2 CASSSPSGRDLGEQYF TGTGCCAGCAGCTCCCCTAGCGGGAGGGACCTCGGGGAGCAGTACTTC
. TRBJ1-4 TRBV28 TRBD1 CASSYRGSATNEKLFF TGTGCCAGCAGCTACAGGGGTTCAGCAACTAATGAAAAACTGTTTTTT
. TRBJ2-1 TRBV6-1 TRBD2 CASSTRTSGRASEQFF TGTGCCAGCAGTACACGGACTAGCGGGAGGGCCAGTGAGCAGTTCTTC
many TRBJ2-1 TRBV29-1 . CSVEADTNNEQFF TGCAGCGTTGAAGCAGATACAAACAATGAGCAGTTCTTC
. TRBJ2-5 TRBV7-2 TRBD2 CASSLFSGGSGETQYF TGTGCCAGCAGCCTCTTTTCGGGAGGGTCGGGAGAGACCCAGTACTTC
few TRBJ1-1 TRBV7-2 . CASSPRILTEAFF TGTGCCAGCAGCCCCAGGATTCTAACTGAAGCTTTCTTT
. TRBJ1-1 TRBV6-1 . CASSVWWGANTEAFF TGTGCCAGCAGTGTTTGGTGGGGCGCGAACACTGAAGCTTTCTTT
few TRBJ2-2 TRBV6-5 . CASRGNTGELFF TGTGCCAGCAGGGGAAACACCGGGGAGCTGTTTTTT
few TRBJ2-1 TRBV20-1 TRBD1 CSARVPGDRGYNEQFF TGCAGTGCTAGAGTCCCCGGGGACAGGGGCTACAATGAGCAGTTCTTC
. TRBJ2-1 TRBV19 TRBD2 CASSRPNSGSGPYNEQFF TGTGCCAGTAGTAGACCAAATAGCGGGAGTGGCCCCTACAATGAGCAGTTCTTC
. TRBJ2-6 TRBV30 . CAWSSSGANGLTF TGTGCCTGGAGTTCTTCCGGGGCCAACGGCCTGACTTTC
. TRBJ1-1 TRBV10-3 . CAISEARSTEAFF TGTGCCATCAGTGAAGCCAGATCCACTGAAGCTTTCTTT
. TRBJ2-2 TRBV4-3 . CASRPTTYFQSPLDTGELFF TGCGCCAGCAGACCAACTACTTACTTCCAGTCGCCGTTGGACACCGGGGAGCTGTTTTTT
few TRBJ1-1 TRBV30 . CAWSRFRAGMGTEAFF TGTGCCTGGAGTCGATTTCGGGCGGGAATGGGCACTGAAGCTTTCTTT
. TRBJ1-3 TRBV12-3/TRBV12-4 . CASRDTGIRNTIYF TGTGCCAGCAGAGATACAGGGATTCGGAACACCATATATTTT
many TRBJ1-1 TRBV7-9 TRBD1 CASSFRTGANTEAFF TGTGCCAGCAGCTTCCGGACAGGGGCGAACACTGAAGCTTTCTTT
. TRBJ2-1 TRBV11-2 TRBD1 CASSGAAGGWSDEQFF TGTGCCAGCAGCGGGGCAGCAGGGGGCTGGAGTGATGAGCAGTTCTTC
few TRBJ2-5 TRBV18 . CASSPQKGAETQYF TGTGCCAGCTCACCACAGAAAGGGGCAGAGACCCAGTACTTC
. TRBJ2-7 TRBV28 TRBD1 CASSLGDRVEQYF TGTGCCAGCAGTTTGGGCGACAGGGTCGAGCAGTACTTC
few TRBJ1-1 TRBV20-1 TRBD1 CSARGGQGMNTEAFF TGCAGTGCTAGAGGGGGACAGGGGATGAACACTGAAGCTTTCTTT
. TRBJ1-5 TRBV4-3 . CASSQDPGLNQPQHF TGCGCCAGCAGCCAAGATCCGGGACTAAATCAGCCCCAGCATTTT